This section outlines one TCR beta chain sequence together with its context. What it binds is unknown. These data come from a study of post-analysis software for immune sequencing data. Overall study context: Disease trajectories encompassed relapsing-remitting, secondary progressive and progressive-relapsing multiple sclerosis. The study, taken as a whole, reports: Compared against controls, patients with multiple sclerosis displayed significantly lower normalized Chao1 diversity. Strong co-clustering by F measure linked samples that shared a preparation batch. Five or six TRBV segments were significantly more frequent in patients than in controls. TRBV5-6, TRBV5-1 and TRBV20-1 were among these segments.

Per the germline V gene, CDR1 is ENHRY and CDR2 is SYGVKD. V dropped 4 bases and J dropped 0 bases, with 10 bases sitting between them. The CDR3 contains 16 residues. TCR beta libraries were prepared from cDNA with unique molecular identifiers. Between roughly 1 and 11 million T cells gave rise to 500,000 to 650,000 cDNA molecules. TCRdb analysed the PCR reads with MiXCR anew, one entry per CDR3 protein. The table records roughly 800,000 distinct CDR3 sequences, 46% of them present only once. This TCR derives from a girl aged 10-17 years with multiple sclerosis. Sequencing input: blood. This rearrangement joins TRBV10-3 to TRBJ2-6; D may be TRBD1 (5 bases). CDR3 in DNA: TGTGCCATCAGTGGACAGTCCGACTCTGGGGCCAACGTCCTGACTTTC. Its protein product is CAISGQSDSGANVLTF.